Below are 23 T cell receptor beta chains sequenced from a single sample in a study of blood T cells in healthy people across ages. PCR was performed a second time for about 6 to 11 cycles using a sample-barcoded 5' primer and a J-beta primer mix. TCRdb re-analysed the 5' RACE reads in MiXCR, keeping a single row per CDR3 protein. Of some 1.5 million distinct CDR3 sequences in the sample, about 28% are singletons; the top ten hold less than 9.5%. The sequencing sample was made of blood. These receptors were collected from a woman under 40 in good health.

This clonotype has ten or more counts. The chain links TRBV12-3 or TRBV12-4 to TRBJ2-3; 11 bases fit TRBD1. Trimming took 5 bases from V and 8 from J; bases not matched to a gene: 6. The CDR3 sequence is 14 residues long. Here the CDR3 DNA reads TGTGCCAGCAGTCCAGGGACAGGGGGTGGTACGCAGTATTTT. Protein: CASSPGTGGGTQYF.

This clonotype was observed at least ten times. The chain carries TRBV6-2 or TRBV6-3 and TRBJ2-5; D is ambiguous. CDR3 length: 12 amino acids. CDR1 is MNHEY, CDR2 SVGEGT, per germline. V was shortened by 6 bases and J by 1 base, with 6 bases between the two germline ends. CDR3 nucleotides: TGTGCCAGCAGCCACCGCCAAGAGACCCAGTACTTC. Its protein is CASSHRQETQYF.

This clonotype was seen a handful of times. The chain links TRBV7-3 to TRBJ2-7; 7 nucleotides match TRBD1. This CDR3 comprises 15 residues. Germline CDR1 is SGHTA and CDR2 is FQGTGA. The J segment lost 5 bases and the V segment lost 5 bases, leaving 12 bases of the junction unmatched. The CDR3 DNA reads TGTGCCAGCAGCGGAGACAGGGCCATGCGGGACGAGCAGTACTTC. Its protein is CASSGDRAMRDEQYF.

This clonotype was detected only a few times. This sequence joins TRBV12-3 or TRBV12-4 and TRBJ2-1; maybe TRBD1 (5 bases). This CDR3 region has 14 residues. Trimming pared 7 bases from V and 5 bases from J, leaving 15 bases between. CDR3 nucleotide sequence: TGTGCCAGCACCCCCGGGCAGGGAAACAATGAGCAGTTCTTC. The encoded protein is CASTPGQGNNEQFF.

In this sample, this clonotype turned up many times. This chain's CDR3 is CASSQGENSGTDTQYF. CDR3 bases: TGTGCCAGCAGCCAAGGTGAAAATAGCGGCACAGATACGCAGTATTTT. This chain links TRBV4-2 with TRBJ2-3; D is possibly TRBD2 (5 bases). The CDR3 has 16 amino acids. Germline CDR1 reads LGHNA; CDR2 reads YNFKEQ. Trimming pared 1 base from V and 1 base from J, leaving 12 bases between.

The gene calls are TRBV7-2 and TRBJ2-1; D is undetermined. The CDR3 totals 16 residues. Germline-derived CDR1 and CDR2 are SGHTA and FQGNSA. V lost 3 bases, J lost 3 bases, and 15 bases lay in between. The CDR3, as DNA: TGTGCCAGCAGCTTTAGTCTACAGATCCTCTACAATGAGCAGTTCTTC. Protein: CASSFSLQILYNEQFF.

The chain links TRBV6-5 to TRBJ2-7, with 9 bases that match TRBD2. V was clipped by 4 bases and J by 1 base; unmatched bases: 5. This CDR3 comprises 15 residues. CDR1 MNHEY and CDR2 SVGAGI come from the germline V gene. The CDR3 loop is CASSSILAGSYEQYF. CDR3 in DNA: TGTGCCAGCAGTTCCATCCTAGCGGGATCCTACGAGCAGTACTTC.

The sample holds a few counts of this clonotype. This chain links TRBV29-1 with TRBJ1-4; D may be TRBD1 (6 bases). V dropped 7 bases and J dropped 5 bases, with 17 bases sitting between them. Germline values: CDR1 SQVTM, CDR2 ANQGSEA. The CDR3 is 14 residues long. CDR3 DNA sequence: TGCAGCGCTGGGAGGGACATTGCAAATGAAAAACTGTTTTTT. This encodes CSAGRDIANEKLFF.

There are many counts of this clonotype. The chain combines TRBV7-6 with TRBJ2-7; weak D call: TRBD1 (6 bases). The CDR3 runs to 14 residues. CDR1 is SGHVS and CDR2 is FNYEAQ in the germline V gene. V lost 3 bases, J lost 6 bases, and 15 bases lay in between. CDR3 DNA sequence: TGTGCCAGCAGCTTGACCAGGGGAGAGGGCGAGCAGTACTTC. Translation gives CASSLTRGEGEQYF.

There are a few counts of this clonotype. The chain employs TRBV12-5 and TRBJ2-1, with 8 bases lining up with TRBD1. Trimming cost V 2 bases and J 12 bases; bases outside gene matches: 0. The CDR3 covers 11 residues. Germline V CDR1 and CDR2: LGHNT, FRNRAP. The CDR3 nucleotides read TGTGCTAGTGGTTTGACAGGGGGGCAGTTCTTC. Translating gives CASGLTGGQFF.

This clonotype has more than one count but fewer than ten. This chain connects TRBV12-5 to TRBJ2-1, with D perhaps assigned TRBD1 or TRBD2 (6 bases each). V lost 1 base and J 1 base, leaving 8 bases between the germline ends. The germline CDR1 and CDR2 sequences are LGHNT and FRNRAP. This CDR3 has 15 residues. The CDR3 bases are TGTGCTAGTGGTTTGGAGGGGGGATCCTACAATGAGCAGTTCTTC. Translation gives CASGLEGGSYNEQFF.

This clonotype showed up many times. V gene TRBV12-3 or TRBV12-4 combines with J gene TRBJ2-1, with 9 bases that match TRBD2. CDR3 size: 15 residues. The ends lost 5 bases at V and 3 bases at J; junction bases unmatched: 5. The CDR3 nucleotides read TGTGCCAGCAGTCCCCCTAGCGGGAACTACAATGAGCAGTTCTTC. This gives the protein CASSPPSGNYNEQFF.

V usage is TRBV7-9 and J usage is TRBJ2-3; no clear D. Germline V CDR1 and CDR2: SEHNR, FQNEAQ (reference sequence). The CDR3 is 15 amino acids. V was pared by 3 bases and J by 6 bases, with 16 bases between. The CDR3 is CASSFSPQSRDTQYF. Here the CDR3 DNA reads TGTGCCAGCAGCTTTAGTCCGCAGAGCAGGGATACGCAGTATTTT.

The V and J genes are TRBV7-2 and TRBJ2-3; the D gene is possibly TRBD2 (6 bases). The CDR3 is 17 amino acids. V lost 2 bases to trimming and J lost 2 bases, with 17 bases between them. CDR1 and CDR2 (germline): SGHTA, FQGNSA. CDR3 nucleotides: TGTGCCAGCAGCTTAACCGGGACTCCACGAACCACAGATACGCAGTATTTT. Translation: CASSLTGTPRTTDTQYF.

The chain carries TRBV12-3 or TRBV12-4 and TRBJ1-1; 7 nucleotides line up with TRBD1. This CDR3 has 16 residues. V was clipped by 4 bases and J by 1 base; unmatched bases: 9. Written as DNA, the CDR3 is TGTGCCAGCAGTTCACAGGGGCTAGTCCGGAACACTGAAGCTTTCTTT. Translated: CASSSQGLVRNTEAFF.

The chain uses TRBV4-1 and TRBJ2-5; 8 nucleotides align to TRBD2. The CDR3 has 14 residues. Trimming removed 2 bases from V and 3 bases from J; junction bases left unmatched: 2. Looked up from germline, CDR1 is MGHRA and CDR2 is YSYEKL. DNA of the CDR3: TGCGCCAGCAGCCAACCGGGGGGGGAAGAGACCCAGTACTTC. This codes for CASSQPGGEETQYF.

The chain recombines TRBV9 with TRBJ2-3, with 7 nucleotides matching TRBD1. CDR3 size: 14 residues. From germline, CDR1 is SGDLS and CDR2 YYNGEE. Losses at the gene ends were 3 bases for V and 9 bases for J; bases not matched to a gene: 10. CDR3 protein: CASSAIPPGQTQYF. CDR3 bases: TGTGCCAGCAGCGCGATACCTCCGGGACAGACGCAGTATTTT.

The rearrangement joins TRBV2 to TRBJ2-3; 8 bases are shared with TRBD2. V trimming: 3 bases; J trimming: 6 bases; junction bases outside the gene matches: 8. The CDR3 loop spans 15 amino acids. In germline, CDR1 is SNHLY, CDR2 FYNNEI. CDR3 nucleotide sequence: TGTGCCAGCAGTGACGGCCGGGGGGGCCGTGATACGCAGTATTTT. Encoded protein: CASSDGRGGRDTQYF.

The CDR3 is CASSHTGVDQPQHF. CDR3 nucleotides: TGTGCCAGCAGCCACACAGGGGTCGATCAGCCCCAGCATTTT. The chain has TRBV7-9 and TRBJ1-5; TRBD1 aligns across 7 bases. This CDR3 is built from 14 residues. The J segment lost 5 bases and the V segment lost 5 bases, leaving 6 bases of the junction unmatched. Germline V CDR1 and CDR2: SEHNR, FQNEAQ (reference sequence).

Note on this clonotype: A much larger clone lies a single base off, so this may be a read error. V usage is TRBV7-2 and J usage is TRBJ2-1; 9 bases align to TRBD1. The CDR3 consists of 15 residues. The V gene's germline CDR1 is SGHTA and CDR2 FQGNSA. J gave up 6 bases and V 5 bases, and 8 bases lay outside the gene matches. Here the CDR3 DNA reads TGTGCCAGCAGCCCACAGGGGGCGCTTTGCAATGAGCAGTTCTTC. Amino acid sequence: CASSPQGALCNEQFF.

CDR3 nucleotide sequence: TGTGCCAGCAGCTCGGGACTAGCGGGGGGGCAGTTCGGGGAGCTGTTTTTT. Translating it yields CASSSGLAGGQFGELFF. The rearrangement joins TRBV7-3 to TRBJ2-2; 16 bases are a match to TRBD2. The CDR3 is 17 amino acids. Looked up from germline, CDR1 is SGHTA and CDR2 is FQGTGA. Trimming removed 4 bases from V and 7 bases from J; junction bases left unmatched: 6.

This chain links TRBV3-1 with TRBJ2-7; tentative D call: TRBD1 (5 bases). The DNA matches TRBJ2-5 better at its end, which makes the J call doubtful. Looked up from germline, CDR1 is LGHDT and CDR2 is YNNKEL (reference sequence). The CDR3 contains 14 residues. The CDR3 loop is CASSHQGIGETQYF. Written as DNA, the CDR3 is TGTGCCAGCAGCCACCAGGGAATAGGGGAGACCCAGTACTTC.

Only a few counts were recorded for this clonotype. This chain uses TRBV18 with TRBJ1-2; D possibly corresponds to TRBD1 (5 bases). The CDR3 is 13 residues long. V lost 3 bases and J lost 6, with 11 bases in between. The germline V gene encodes CDR1 KGHSH and CDR2 LQKENI. DNA for the CDR3: TGTGCCAGCTCACCTAGGAGGGACGATGGCTACACCTTC. It codes for CASSPRRDDGYTF.